The present entry profiles one T cell receptor beta chain with its context. Its antigen is not yet known. No much larger clonotype is one base removed from it; base qualities were not supplied. The sample belongs to a study of blood T cell repertoires in COVID-19 (dated by TCRdb to 2020 to 2022). Regarding the study in general: Samples from collaborators originated in the United States, Italy and Spain and spanned both the acute and convalescent phases of COVID-19. The dataset comprised deeply sampled blood TCRbeta repertoires from subjects exposed to, actively infected with, or recovered from COVID-19. Nearly every sample came with metadata listing a de-identified subject ID, COVID-19 status, age in years and sex. The samples were drawn from two sources: the first 160 participants of the ongoing ImmuneRACE study, and 1,000 to 1,500 subjects contributed by 6 global collaborators. A freely available public database, intended as a resource for researchers studying the immune response to SARS-CoV-2, is where the repertoires were released. The prospective study material was composed of cDNA or gDNA derived from T cells, B-cell-depleted T cells, or PBMCs. Where available, HLA class I and class II types were taken from metadata supplied by the sample provider and were not determined by assay-based typing.

The collaborating institutions used their own protocols to collect whole blood in K2EDTA tubes. For TCRbeta analysis, collaborators shipped samples in one of three forms: frozen whole blood, isolated PBMCs, or DNA extracted from either of those sample types. The paper's findings and limits, for the study overall: The amount of clinical and demographic metadata varied by source and participant and was provided uncurated.

TCRbeta CDR3 regions were amplified from genomic DNA by means of the immunoSEQ Assay, a bias-controlled multiplex PCR. The authors' pipeline ran thus. The number of nucleated cells in each sample was estimated from the amplification of reference gene primers within the assay. To quantify the absolute abundance of each unique TCRbeta CDR3 rearrangement, sequence reads were collapsed and filtered. Productive Simpson clonality was computed per sample as the square root of Simpson's diversity index over productive rearrangements. TCRdb obtained this table from immuneACCESS and retained in-frame rearrangements with V and J assigned. These tables miss some clones; where compared with another copy, unresolved V genes account for less than half of the shortfall, and the remainder is unexplained. That table gives V, J and clone size, and the DNA gave D and trimming. The sample includes 140,000 or so clones, with roughly 84% observed a single time. Clones ranked in the top ten supply around 9.6% of the sample.

The CDR3, from cysteine to phenylalanine, totals 15 residues. Just the 45-base CDR3 DNA is kept, in frame starting at base 1. Taken from the germline V gene, the CDR1 and CDR2 loops are SGHVS and FQNEAQ. Trimming costs V 5 bases and J 4 bases, and their ends lie 17 bases apart. Material for sequencing was peripheral blood. This sequence originates from a man in his 60s with active or convalescent COVID-19. The sequence joins TRBV7-8 to TRBJ1-2; matching of 6 bases hints at TRBD1 as the D gene. The CDR3 protein is CASSPREGVGYGYTF. The DNA reads TGTGCCAGCAGCCCGCGGGAGGGGGTCGGCTATGGCTACACCTTC.